This entry lists 31 T cell receptor beta chains sequenced from one sample in a study of cytomegalovirus exposure and HLA in healthy donors. The PCR made use of 60 Vbeta and 13 Jbeta primers. This table comes from immunoSEQ multiplex PCR, and its TCRdb copy is limited to in-frame clones, with some not included. The sample shows roughly 160,000 clones, 73% of them seen only once. Specimen: PBMCs. The receptor set was obtained from a woman aged 18-35 years in good health and CMV-seropositive.

The chain is built from TRBV5-1 and TRBJ2-3; 9 bases align to TRBD1. The CDR3 is 16 amino acids. Trimming removed 0 bases from V and 2 bases from J; junction bases left unmatched: 4. In germline, CDR1 is SGHRS, CDR2 YFSETQ. The DNA for the CDR3 is TGCGCCAGCAGCTTGGCGGGACAGGGTTACACAGATACGCAGTATTTT. Amino acid sequence: CASSLAGQGYTDTQYF.

In this sample, this clone turned up once. V is TRBV7-2 and J is TRBJ2-7; D not resolved. The germline V gene has CDR1 SGHTA and CDR2 FQGNSA. The length of the CDR3 is 15 residues. Trimming pared 1 base from V and 1 base from J, leaving 11 bases between. CDR3 sequence: CASSLDIYSSYEQYF. In DNA, the CDR3 is TGTGCCAGCAGCTTAGATATCTACAGTTCCTACGAGCAGTACTTC.

This clone was counted only a few times. The junction differs from germline at one of its ends, possibly a read error. This rearrangement joins TRBV7-9 to TRBJ2-5, with 9 bases matching TRBD1. CDR1 is SEHNR, CDR2 FQNEAQ, per germline (reference sequence). The CDR3 is 15 residues long. The CDR3, as DNA: TGTTCCAGTCGATCGGACAGGGGTTCTCAAGAGACCCAGTACTTC. Protein: CSSRSDRGSQETQYF.

The V call is TRBV9, the J call TRBJ1-1; 8 bases match TRBD1. Germline lookup yields CDR1 SGDLS and CDR2 YYNGEE. V was pared by 4 bases and J by 1 base, with 9 bases of the junction left unmatched. The CDR3 covers 16 residues. CDR3 nucleotides: TGTGCCAGCAGCACAGACAGGGGTGACGGGAACACTGAAGCTTTCTTT. Translating gives CASSTDRGDGNTEAFF.

This chain uses TRBV30 with TRBJ2-5, with 11 bases identical to TRBD1. The closer fit of TRBJ2-7 to the DNA end suggests the J call may be wrong. The CDR3 sequence is 14 residues long. The germline CDR1 and CDR2 sequences are GTSNPN and SVGIG (reference sequence). DNA of the CDR3: TGTGCCTGGAGGCGGGACAGGGGGTCCTACGAGCAGTACTTC. Residues: CAWRRDRGSYEQYF.

This chain joins TRBV6-5 and TRBJ2-1, with 7 bases lining up with TRBD2. This CDR3 contains 12 residues. With 7 bases clipped from V and 8 bases from J, the junction kept 5 bases outside the gene matches. Germline loops: CDR1 MNHEY, CDR2 SVGAGI. The CDR3 protein is CASTRSGDEQFF. The CDR3 nucleotides read TGTGCCAGCACCCGAAGCGGGGATGAGCAGTTCTTC.

This chain uses TRBV7-2 with TRBJ2-5; 8 bases are shared with TRBD2. This CDR3 contains 15 residues. V dropped 10 bases and J dropped 3; count of bases not matched to a gene: 13. Germline assignment: CDR1 SGHTA and CDR2 FQGNSA. CDR3 in DNA: TGTGCCACCACGGGCCCAGCGGGGGTTAAAGAGACCCAGTACTTC. Translation: CATTGPAGVKETQYF.

The chain joins TRBV4-1 to TRBJ1-2; D gene ambiguous. V lost 5 bases and J lost 2, with 24 bases in between. The CDR3 totals 18 residues. Germline values: CDR1 MGHRA, CDR2 YSYEKL. Here the CDR3 reads CASSYNQGSGLGNYGYTF. As DNA, the CDR3 is TGCGCCAGCAGCTACAACCAAGGCAGCGGATTAGGAAACTATGGCTACACCTTC.

V is TRBV30 and J is TRBJ2-7; 8 nucleotides match TRBD1. In germline, CDR1 is GTSNPN, CDR2 SVGIG (reference sequence). The CDR3 has 14 amino acids. The junction had 11 bases not matched to a gene; V was cut back by 8 bases and J by 2 bases. CDR3 bases: TGTGCCGCGACAGGGGAACGGGGTACCTACGAGCAGTACTTC. This codes for CAATGERGTYEQYF.

The chain joins TRBV2 to TRBJ1-1, with D hard to call. V was cut by 6 bases and J by 2 bases, with 10 bases left in between. CDR3 size: 13 residues. Germline V gene lookup returns CDR1 SNHLY and CDR2 FYNNEI. CDR3 sequence (DNA): TGTGCCAGCAGATTGGGAGAAAACACTGAAGCTTTCTTT. It encodes CASRLGENTEAFF.

The rearrangement uses TRBV5-1 and TRBJ2-1, with 13 positions matching TRBD2. J gave up 5 bases and V 1 base, and 0 bases lay outside the gene matches. This CDR3 has 15 residues. The germline CDR1 and CDR2 sequences are SGHRS and YFSETQ. CDR3 coding DNA: TGCGCCAGCAGCTTGACTAGCGGGAGGGACAATGAGCAGTTCTTC. It encodes CASSLTSGRDNEQFF.

The chain recombines TRBV5-1 with TRBJ1-2; 7 nucleotides line up with TRBD1. V lost 4 bases, J lost 4 bases, and 7 bases stayed unmatched. CDR1 and CDR2 (germline): SGHRS, YFSETQ. CDR3 length equals 14 residues. In DNA, the CDR3 is TGCGCCAGCAGCGTCCACAGGGGCGCCTATGGCTACACCTTC. The encoded protein is CASSVHRGAYGYTF.

The V gene is TRBV6-5, the J gene TRBJ2-7; 9 positions match TRBD1. The CDR3 has 14 residues. Germline loops: CDR1 MNHEY, CDR2 SVGAGI. J lost 1 base, V lost 6 bases, and 4 bases had no gene match. CDR3 sequence: CASRTGGDSYEQYF. In DNA, the CDR3 is TGTGCCAGCAGGACAGGGGGTGATTCCTACGAGCAGTACTTC.

CDR3 amino acids: CASSADTTYEQYF. The CDR3 nucleotides read TGTGCCAGCAGTGCCGACACAACCTACGAGCAGTACTTC. The rearrangement links TRBV6-6 to TRBJ2-7; D unresolved. The germline V gene has CDR1 MNHNY and CDR2 SVGAGI (reference sequence). V gave up 5 bases and J gave up 2 bases, with 10 bases separating them. The CDR3 has 13 amino acids.

The rearrangement joins TRBV28 to TRBJ2-3, with D perhaps matching TRBD2 (5 bases). The V and J ends lost 8 bases and 0 bases respectively, with 9 bases between them. In germline, CDR1 is MDHEN, CDR2 SYDVKM. The length of the CDR3 is 13 residues. CDR3 in DNA: TGTGCCAGCGGGAGTACTAGCACAGATACGCAGTATTTT. It yields the protein CASGSTSTDTQYF. Together with reference TRBV28 and TRBJ2-3, the CDR3 gives the full variable domain: DVKVTQSSRYLVKRTGEKVFLECVQDMDHENMFWYRQDPGLGLRLIYFSYDVKMKEKGDIPEGYSVSREKKERFSLILESASTNQTSMYLCASGSTSTDTQYFGPGTRLTVL.

The sample holds one count of this clone. J is TRBJ2-7 and V is TRBV5-1; possible D gene TRBD1, 5 bases. V gave up 3 bases and J gave up 2 bases, with 18 bases separating them. Germline loops: CDR1 SGHRS, CDR2 YFSETQ. The CDR3 runs to 16 residues. CDR3 loop: CASSSSAGSFPYEQYF. CDR3 nucleotides: TGCGCCAGCAGCTCATCCGCAGGGTCATTTCCCTACGAGCAGTACTTC.

This clone was observed a handful of times. V usage is TRBV19 and J usage is TRBJ2-2; TRBD2 is a possible D gene (7 bases). Trimming stripped 4 bases from V and 5 bases from J, with 14 bases between. The germline CDR1 and CDR2 sequences are LNHDA and SQIVND (reference sequence). The CDR3 length is 15 residues. In DNA, the CDR3 is TGTGCCAGTAGTACGGGGGGCCAAAAGACCGGGGAGCTGTTTTTT. It translates to CASSTGGQKTGELFF.

This sequence joins TRBV14 and TRBJ2-1; 11 nucleotides match TRBD2. The V gene end was trimmed by 0 bases and the J gene end by 6 bases; junction bases not matched to a gene: 7. CDR1 SGHDN and CDR2 FVKESK come from the germline V gene. The CDR3 length is 17 residues. The CDR3, as DNA: TGTGCCAGCAGCCAAGACGTAGCGGGGGGGCTGCGCAATGAGCAGTTCTTC. It translates to CASSQDVAGGLRNEQFF.

V gene TRBV10-3 combines with J gene TRBJ1-3; a weak D match, TRBD1 (6 bases). Germline V gene data show CDR1 as ENHRY and CDR2 as SYGVKD. This CDR3 is built from 13 residues. V gave up 3 bases and J gave up 14 bases, with 17 bases separating them. The CDR3 sequence: CAISDKTGPVLYF. The DNA for the CDR3 is TGTGCCATCAGTGATAAGACAGGCCCGGTCCTATATTTT.

V usage is TRBV4-1 and J usage is TRBJ2-7, with 9 nucleotides matching TRBD1. Per the germline V gene, CDR1 is MGHRA and CDR2 is YSYEKL. V trimming: 3 bases; J trimming: 5 bases; junction bases outside the gene matches: 8. CDR3 length: 15 amino acids. The chain's CDR3 is CASSHGDRAGDEQYF. CDR3 coding DNA: TGCGCCAGCAGCCACGGGGACAGGGCGGGGGACGAGCAGTACTTC.

CDR3 in DNA: TGCGCCAGCAGCCAAGGACCGGGACACCCGCCGGGGGATACGCAGTATTTT. This gives the protein CASSQGPGHPPGDTQYF. The chain has TRBV4-1 and TRBJ2-3, with a weak D call TRBD1 (6 bases). Germline assignment: CDR1 MGHRA and CDR2 YSYEKL. There are 17 residues in the CDR3. V was pared by 1 base and J by 6 bases, with 20 bases between.

This clone was observed a few times. The chain uses TRBV5-6 and TRBJ2-1, with TRBD2 as a possible D gene (6 bases). CDR1 and CDR2 from the germline V gene are SGHDT and YYEEEE. The CDR3 loop spans 14 amino acids. V lost 7 bases and J 9 bases, leaving 20 bases between the germline ends. The CDR3 DNA reads TGTGCCAGCCAAGGCGGAGGGGAGAGAGGTGAGCAGTTCTTC. It translates to CASQGGGERGEQFF.

The chain employs TRBV7-3 and TRBJ2-1, with a tentative D call TRBD2 (6 bases). Trimming left V 2 bases short and J 4 bases short, with 12 bases between. CDR3 length: 15 amino acids. Germline loops: CDR1 SGHTA, CDR2 FQGTGA. The CDR3 loop reads CASSLGRGIYNEQFF. The CDR3 DNA sequence: TGTGCCAGCAGCTTAGGGCGGGGCATTTACAATGAGCAGTTCTTC.

This chain uses TRBV11-3 with TRBJ1-3; D call uncertain. Germline lookup yields CDR1 SGHNT and CDR2 YENEEA. The V and J ends lost 5 bases and 4 bases respectively, with 3 bases between them. This CDR3 contains 11 residues. The CDR3, as DNA: TGTGCCAGCAGCCAAGGAAACACCATATATTTT. Protein: CASSQGNTIYF. Filled out from reference TRBV11-3 and TRBJ1-3, the complete variable domain reads EAGVVQSPRYKIIEKKQPVAFWCNPISGHNTLYWYLQNLGQGPELLIRYENEEAVDDSQLPKDRFSAERLKGVDSTLKIQPAELGDSAVYLCASSQGNTIYFGEGSWLTVV.

The chain combines TRBV5-1 with TRBJ1-2; no reliable D call. From germline, CDR1 is SGHRS and CDR2 YFSETQ. The CDR3 totals 15 residues. Trimming cost V 1 base and J 8 bases, with 18 bases left between them. CDR3 in amino acids: CASSLRVGGEDGYTF. CDR3 sequence (DNA): TGCGCCAGCAGCTTGAGGGTGGGAGGAGAGGACGGCTACACCTTC.

The rearrangement links TRBV9 to TRBJ2-2; TRBD1 agrees at 12 bases. CDR3 length equals 15 residues. The V gene end was trimmed by 4 bases and the J gene end by 10 bases; junction bases not matched to a gene: 8. Germline V CDR1 and CDR2: SGDLS, YYNGEE. CDR3 region: CASSSGQGARVELFF. CDR3 bases: TGTGCCAGCAGCTCGGGACAGGGGGCGCGAGTGGAGCTGTTTTTT. Looking up the rest from reference TRBV9 and TRBJ2-2 gives the full variable domain: DSGVTQTPKHLITATGQRVTLRCSPRSGDLSVYWYQQSLDQGLQFLIQYYNGEERAKGNILERFSAQQFPDLHSELNLSSLELGDSALYFCASSSGQGARVELFFGEGSRLTVL.

This clone was found a few times. V is TRBV29-1 and J is TRBJ1-1; perhaps TRBD1 as D (5 bases). CDR3 length: 12 residues. With 4 bases removed from V and 0 bases from J, the gap between germline ends came to 6 bases. Germline CDR1 and CDR2: SQVTM and ANQGSEA. CDR3 region: CSVVTVNTEAFF. The CDR3, as DNA: TGCAGCGTTGTGACAGTGAACACTGAAGCTTTCTTT.

The V call is TRBV7-2, the J call TRBJ2-7; 8 bases match TRBD1. Germline trimming cut 5 bases from V and 7 bases from J; bases unmatched to any gene: 13. CDR1 is SGHTA and CDR2 is FQGNSA in the germline V gene. The CDR3 totals 15 residues. The CDR3 region has the DNA TGTGCCAGCAGCCAATTGGACAGGGTGCGGGGTGAGCAGTACTTC. This translates into CASSQLDRVRGEQYF.

This clone turned up a few times. This chain uses TRBV2 with TRBJ1-2; 7 nucleotides line up with TRBD1. Germline V gene sequence: CDR1 SNHLY, CDR2 FYNNEI. There are 16 residues in the CDR3. The V segment lost 2 bases and the J segment 8 bases; nucleotides outside the gene matches: 14. CDR3 DNA sequence: TGTGCCAGCAGTGAAAGGGGCACAGGGGCCACAGGCGGCTACACCTTC. Translated: CASSERGTGATGGYTF.

In this sample, this clone turned up a few times. The chain uses TRBV19 and TRBJ2-1; a possible D gene is TRBD1 (6 bases). The CDR3 covers 15 residues. CDR1 LNHDA and CDR2 SQIVND come from the germline V gene (reference sequence). V was clipped by 4 bases and J by 6 bases, with 16 bases between them. For the CDR3, the DNA is TGTGCCAGTAGTAAAGAACAGGGTTATTCCAATGAGCAGTTCTTC. It translates to CASSKEQGYSNEQFF.

This clone was observed once. V is TRBV29-1 and J is TRBJ1-1, with D tentatively TRBD1 (5 bases). V lost 0 bases to trimming and J lost 1 base, with 15 bases between them. This CDR3 is built from 16 residues. Germline CDR1 SQVTM, CDR2 ANQGSEA. The CDR3: CSVEDLLGEGNTEAFF. CDR3 DNA: TGCAGCGTTGAAGATCTATTAGGGGAAGGGAACACTGAAGCTTTCTTT.